This T cell receptor (beta chain) was obtained from a study of blood T cell repertoires in COVID-19. Across the study: Specimens from acute and convalescent COVID-19 originated in the United States, Italy and Spain. PBMCs, B-cell-depleted T cells, or T cells provided the cDNA or gDNA that made up the material.

Source study methods: The assay estimated nucleated cells by amplifying reference gene primers. Here immunoSEQ multiplex PCR was the method, and the copy in TCRdb shows in-frame clones only, minus some. That table furnishes V, J and clone size, whereas the DNA furnished D and trimming. Among tens of thousands of clones listed, about nine tenths were seen once. Germline V gene lookup returns CDR1 GTSNPN and CDR2 SVGIG (reference sequence). There are 13 residues in the CDR3. Trimming removed 5 bases from V and 0 bases from J, with 5 bases in between. This clone was seen just once. What was sequenced was peripheral blood. The chain combines TRBV30 with TRBJ2-6; D not certain. The receptor's source is a man between 65 and 79 years old with active or convalescent COVID-19. CDR3 sequence (DNA): TGTGCCTGGTCTCGCTCTGGGGCCAACGTCCTGACTTTC. As protein: CAWSRSGANVLTF.